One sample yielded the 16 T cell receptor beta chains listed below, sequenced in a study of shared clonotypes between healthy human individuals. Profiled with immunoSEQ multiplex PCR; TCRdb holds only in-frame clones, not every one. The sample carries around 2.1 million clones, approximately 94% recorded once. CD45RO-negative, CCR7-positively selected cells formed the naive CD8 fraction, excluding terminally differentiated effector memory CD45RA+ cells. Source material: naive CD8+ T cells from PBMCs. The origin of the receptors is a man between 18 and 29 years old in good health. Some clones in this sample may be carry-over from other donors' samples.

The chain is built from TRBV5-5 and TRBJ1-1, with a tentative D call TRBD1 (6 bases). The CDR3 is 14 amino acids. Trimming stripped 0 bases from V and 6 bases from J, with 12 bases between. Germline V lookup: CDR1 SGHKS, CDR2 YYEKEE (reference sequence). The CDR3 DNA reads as TGTGCCAGCAGCTTGGGCAGGGGAGGGGCTGAAGCTTTCTTT. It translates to CASSLGRGGAEAFF.

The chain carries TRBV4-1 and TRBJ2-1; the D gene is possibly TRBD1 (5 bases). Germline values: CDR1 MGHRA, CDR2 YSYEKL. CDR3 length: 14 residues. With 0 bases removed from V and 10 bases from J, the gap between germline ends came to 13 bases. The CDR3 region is CASSQDPRVDEQFF. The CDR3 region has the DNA TGCGCCAGCAGCCAAGATCCCAGGGTAGACGAGCAGTTCTTC.

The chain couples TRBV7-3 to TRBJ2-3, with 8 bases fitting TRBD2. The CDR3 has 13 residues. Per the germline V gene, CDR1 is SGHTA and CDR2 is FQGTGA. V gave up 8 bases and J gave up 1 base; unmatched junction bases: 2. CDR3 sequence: CASSTSGTDTQYF. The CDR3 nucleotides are TGTGCCAGCTCGACTAGCGGCACAGATACGCAGTATTTT.

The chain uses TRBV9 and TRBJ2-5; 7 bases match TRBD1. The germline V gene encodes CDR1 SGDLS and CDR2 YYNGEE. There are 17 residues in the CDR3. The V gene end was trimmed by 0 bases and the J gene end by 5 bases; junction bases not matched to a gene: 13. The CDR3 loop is CASSVVGRGGVQETQYF. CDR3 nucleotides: TGTGCCAGCAGCGTAGTTGGGAGAGGGGGCGTTCAGGAGACCCAGTACTTC.

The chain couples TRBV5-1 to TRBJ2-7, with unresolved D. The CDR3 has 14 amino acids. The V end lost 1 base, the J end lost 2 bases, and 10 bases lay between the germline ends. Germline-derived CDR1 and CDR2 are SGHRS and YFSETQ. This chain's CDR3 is CASSLNLGTYEQYF. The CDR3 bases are TGCGCCAGCAGCTTGAATCTGGGGACCTACGAGCAGTACTTC.

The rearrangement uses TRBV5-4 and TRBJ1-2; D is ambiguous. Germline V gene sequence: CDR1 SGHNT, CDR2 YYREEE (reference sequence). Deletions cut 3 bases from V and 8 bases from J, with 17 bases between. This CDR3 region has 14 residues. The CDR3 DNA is TGTGCCAGCAGCTATGAGGTCTCCGTTAGGGGCTACACCTTC. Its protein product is CASSYEVSVRGYTF.

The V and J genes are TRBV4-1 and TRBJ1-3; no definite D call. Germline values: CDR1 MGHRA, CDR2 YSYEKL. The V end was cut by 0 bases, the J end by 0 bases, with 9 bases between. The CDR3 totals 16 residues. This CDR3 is CASSQDWFGSGNTIYF. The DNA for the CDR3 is TGCGCCAGCAGCCAAGATTGGTTCGGCTCTGGAAACACCATATATTTT.

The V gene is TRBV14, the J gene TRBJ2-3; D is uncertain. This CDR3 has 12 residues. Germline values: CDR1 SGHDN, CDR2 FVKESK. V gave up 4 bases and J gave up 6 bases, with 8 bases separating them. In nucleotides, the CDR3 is TGTGCCAGCAGCCCCACACCCGATACGCAGTATTTT. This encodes CASSPTPDTQYF.

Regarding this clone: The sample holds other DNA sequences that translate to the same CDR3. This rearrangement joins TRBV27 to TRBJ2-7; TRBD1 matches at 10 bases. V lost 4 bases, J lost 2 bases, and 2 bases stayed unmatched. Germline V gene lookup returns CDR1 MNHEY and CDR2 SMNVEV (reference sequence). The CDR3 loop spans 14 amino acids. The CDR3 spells CASSWGQGTYEQYF. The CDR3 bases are TGTGCCAGCAGTTGGGGACAGGGGACCTACGAGCAGTACTTC.

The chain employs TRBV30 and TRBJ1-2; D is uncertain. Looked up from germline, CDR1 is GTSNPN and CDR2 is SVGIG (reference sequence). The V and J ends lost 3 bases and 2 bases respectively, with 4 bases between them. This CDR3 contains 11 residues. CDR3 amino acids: CAWRRNYGYTF. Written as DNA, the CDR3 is TGTGCCTGGAGACGGAACTATGGCTACACCTTC.

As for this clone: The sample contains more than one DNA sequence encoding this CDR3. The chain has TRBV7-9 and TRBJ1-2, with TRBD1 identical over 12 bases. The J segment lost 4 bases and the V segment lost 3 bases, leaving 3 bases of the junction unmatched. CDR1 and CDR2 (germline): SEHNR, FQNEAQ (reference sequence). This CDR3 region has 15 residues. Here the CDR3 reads CASSLGQGAGYGYTF. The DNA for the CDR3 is TGTGCCAGCAGCTTGGGACAGGGGGCCGGCTATGGCTACACCTTC.

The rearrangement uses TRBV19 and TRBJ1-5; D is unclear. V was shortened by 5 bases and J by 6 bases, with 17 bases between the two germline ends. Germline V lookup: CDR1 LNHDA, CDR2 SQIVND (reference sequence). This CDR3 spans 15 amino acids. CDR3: CASSDVYRMVQPQHF. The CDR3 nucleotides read TGTGCCAGTAGTGATGTATACAGAATGGTTCAGCCCCAGCATTTT.

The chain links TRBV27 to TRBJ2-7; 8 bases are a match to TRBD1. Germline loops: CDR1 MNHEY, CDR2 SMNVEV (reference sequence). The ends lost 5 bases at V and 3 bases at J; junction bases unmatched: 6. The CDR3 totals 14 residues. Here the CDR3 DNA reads TGTGCCAGCAGTCCACAGGGGGTCGTCTACGAGCAGTACTTC. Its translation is CASSPQGVVYEQYF.

This CDR3 reads CASSDLADYEQYF. As DNA, the CDR3 is TGTGCCAGCAGTGATCTGGCAGACTACGAGCAGTACTTC. The rearrangement links TRBV25-1 to TRBJ2-7, with D unresolved. This CDR3 is 13 amino acids long. V was cut by 3 bases and J by 3 bases, with 9 bases left in between. The germline CDR1 and CDR2 sequences are MGHDK and SYGVNS.

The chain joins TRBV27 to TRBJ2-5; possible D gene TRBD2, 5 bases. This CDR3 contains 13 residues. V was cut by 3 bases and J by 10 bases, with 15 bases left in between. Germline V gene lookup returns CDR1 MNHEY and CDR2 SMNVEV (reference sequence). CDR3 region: CASSLVGSNDQYF. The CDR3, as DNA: TGTGCCAGCAGTTTGGTAGGGAGCAATGACCAGTACTTC.

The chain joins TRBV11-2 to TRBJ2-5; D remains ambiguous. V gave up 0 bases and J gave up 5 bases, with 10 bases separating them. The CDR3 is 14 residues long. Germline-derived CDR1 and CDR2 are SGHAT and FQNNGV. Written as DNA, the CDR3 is TGTGCCAGCAGCTTAGAAAATAGGGTGGAGACCCAGTACTTC. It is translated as CASSLENRVETQYF.